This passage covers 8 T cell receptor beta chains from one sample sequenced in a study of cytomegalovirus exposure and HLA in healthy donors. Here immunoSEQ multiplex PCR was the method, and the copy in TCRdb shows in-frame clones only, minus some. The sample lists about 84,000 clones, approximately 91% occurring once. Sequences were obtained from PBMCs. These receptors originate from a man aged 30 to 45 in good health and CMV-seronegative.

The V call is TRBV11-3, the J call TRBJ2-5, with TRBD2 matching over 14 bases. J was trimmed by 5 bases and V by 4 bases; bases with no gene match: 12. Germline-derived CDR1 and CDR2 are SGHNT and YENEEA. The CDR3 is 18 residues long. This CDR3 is CASSSLTSGGADRETQYF. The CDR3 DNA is TGTGCCAGCAGCTCGCTGACTAGCGGGGGGGCCGATCGGGAGACCCAGTACTTC.

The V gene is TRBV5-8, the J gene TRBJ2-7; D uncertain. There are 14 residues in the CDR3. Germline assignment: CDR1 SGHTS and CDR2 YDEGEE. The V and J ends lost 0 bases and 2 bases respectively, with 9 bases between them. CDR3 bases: TGTGCCAGCAGCTTGGGGGCAGCTCCCTACGAGCAGTACTTC. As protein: CASSLGAAPYEQYF.

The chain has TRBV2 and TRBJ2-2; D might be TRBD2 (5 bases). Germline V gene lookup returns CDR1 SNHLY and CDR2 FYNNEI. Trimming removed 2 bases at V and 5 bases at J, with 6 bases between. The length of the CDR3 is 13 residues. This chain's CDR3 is CASSELATGELFF. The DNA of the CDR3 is TGTGCCAGCAGTGAACTAGCAACCGGGGAGCTGTTTTTT.

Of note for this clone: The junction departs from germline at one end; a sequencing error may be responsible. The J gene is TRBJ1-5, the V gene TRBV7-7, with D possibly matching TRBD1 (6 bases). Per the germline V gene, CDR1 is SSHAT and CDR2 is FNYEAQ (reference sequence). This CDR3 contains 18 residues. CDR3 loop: CASSSIYGDNLSNQPQHF. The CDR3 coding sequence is TGTGCTAGCAGCTCAATCTACGGGGACAACCTTAGCAATCAGCCCCAGCATTTT. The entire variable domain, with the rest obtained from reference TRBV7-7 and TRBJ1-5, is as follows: GAGVSQSPRYKVTKRGQDVTLRCDPISSHATLYWYQQALGQGPEFLTYFNYEAQPDKSGLPSDRFSAERPEGSISTLTIQRTEQRDSAMYRCASSSIYGDNLSNQPQHFGDGTRLSIL.

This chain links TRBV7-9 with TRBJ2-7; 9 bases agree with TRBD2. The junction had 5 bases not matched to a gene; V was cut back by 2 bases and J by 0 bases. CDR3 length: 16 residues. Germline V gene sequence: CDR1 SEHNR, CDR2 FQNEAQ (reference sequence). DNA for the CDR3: TGTGCCAGCAGCTTAAATCCTAGCGGGAACTCCTACGAGCAGTACTTC. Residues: CASSLNPSGNSYEQYF.

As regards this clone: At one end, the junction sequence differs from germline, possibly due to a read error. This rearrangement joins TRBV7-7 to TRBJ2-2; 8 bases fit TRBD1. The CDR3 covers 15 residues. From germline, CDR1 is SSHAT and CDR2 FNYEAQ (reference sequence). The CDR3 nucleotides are TGTGCTAGCAGCCCCCAGGGGGCCGAAACCGGGGAGCTGTTTTTT. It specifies CASSPQGAETGELFF.

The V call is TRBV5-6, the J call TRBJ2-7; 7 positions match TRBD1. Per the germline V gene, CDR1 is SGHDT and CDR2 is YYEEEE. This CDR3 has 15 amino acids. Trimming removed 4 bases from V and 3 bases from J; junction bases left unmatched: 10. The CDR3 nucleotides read TGTGCCAGCAGCAGACCGGGACAGCGATACTACGAGCAGTACTTC. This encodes CASSRPGQRYYEQYF.

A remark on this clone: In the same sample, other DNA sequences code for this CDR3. The CDR3 DNA follows: TGTGCCAGCAGTTTTCGGGGGTCTGGGGCCAACGTCCTGACTTTC. It yields the protein CASSFRGSGANVLTF. The V call is TRBV11-2, the J call TRBJ2-6, with D possibly TRBD2 on 6 matching bases. Germline CDR1 SGHAT, CDR2 FQNNGV. Trimming took off 6 bases at V and 1 base at J, with 10 bases between the two ends. The CDR3 is 15 residues long.